This T cell receptor beta chain was profiled in a study of T cells in tumors after PD-1 blockade. Study observations and caveats: Some novel exhausted tumor clones appeared in pre-treatment blood, suggesting peripheral recruitment.

Remarks on this clone: Its antigen is still unknown.

The V and J ends lost 6 bases and 4 bases respectively, with 28 bases between them. The CDR3 is 19 residues long. The germline V gene has CDR1 SNHLY and CDR2 FYNNEI. Sequenced by immunoSEQ multiplex PCR; TCRdb stores in-frame clones only, minus some. This sample has 45,000 to 50,000 clones, with 79% found just once. This receptor was identified in a human donor with advanced basal cell or squamous cell carcinoma (not recorded which). The chain employs TRBV2 and TRBJ1-3, with D possibly TRBD1 on 6 matching bases. The sequences come from PBMCs, collected before anti-PD-1 therapy. The CDR3 bases are TGTGCCAGCAGCTCCGCTGACCCACTCGACAGGATAATAGGAAACACCATATATTTT. Protein sequence: CASSSADPLDRIIGNTIYF.